The present T cell receptor (beta chain) was sequenced within a study of beta chain features in type 1 diabetes. Expressed TCRB transcripts got sequenced, as all isolated RNA was reverse transcribed. Produced via immunoSEQ multiplex PCR; TCRdb's table is partial and in-frame only. The sample lists more than 550,000 clones; around an eighth were seen once. Study-level findings and limits: Significant though moderate, a shortening of TCRB CDR3s appeared in all four CD4+ subsets of Type 1 diabetes patients.

Germline assignment: CDR1 MNHEY and CDR2 SMNVEV (reference sequence). V was cut by 8 bases and J by 1 base, with 12 bases left in between. The CDR3 has 15 amino acids. As regards this clone: What it binds is unknown.

This chain links TRBV27 with TRBJ2-6; D possibly corresponds to TRBD2 (6 bases). The TCR was taken from a man aged 18 to 35 with type 1 diabetes. Input material: naive CD4+ T cells from blood. This CDR3 is CASRGGLSGANVLTF. CDR3 DNA: TGTGCCAGCCGCGGAGGGCTTTCTGGGGCCAACGTCCTGACTTTC.